Shown below are 32 T cell receptor beta chains from a single sample sequenced in a study of blood T cell repertoires in COVID-19. Clones were sequenced by immunoSEQ multiplex PCR, and TCRdb holds only the in-frame ones, with some missing. The sample lists fewer than 500,000 clones; 80% to 90% were seen once. Material for sequencing was PBMCs or T cells enriched from blood (not recorded which). These receptors originate from a man aged 30 to 45 who had recovered from COVID-19.

V usage is TRBV29-1 and J usage is TRBJ2-5; 7 positions match TRBD1. V was clipped by 7 bases and J by 5 bases; unmatched bases: 10. The germline gives CDR1 SQVTM, CDR2 ANQGSEA. CDR3 size: 13 residues. CDR3 nucleotide sequence: TGCAGCGGACGACAGGGTTTAGAGGAGACCCAGTACTTC. It translates to CSGRQGLEETQYF.

This rearrangement joins TRBV28 to TRBJ2-3; a possible D gene is TRBD2 (6 bases). Trimming cost V 7 bases and J 0 bases, with 14 bases left between them. There are 15 residues in the CDR3. In germline, CDR1 is MDHEN, CDR2 SYDVKM. CDR3 residues: CASNLASTSTDTQYF. As DNA, the CDR3 is TGTGCCAGCAATCTAGCGTCCACTAGCACAGATACGCAGTATTTT.

This sequence joins TRBV28 and TRBJ2-7, with D possibly TRBD1 on 5 matching bases. Germline-derived CDR1 and CDR2 are MDHEN and SYDVKM. This CDR3 has 14 amino acids. V dropped 5 bases and J dropped 2 bases, with 13 bases sitting between them. CDR3 amino acids: CASSLQGIPYEQYF. The CDR3 DNA follows: TGTGCCAGCAGTCTCCAGGGAATCCCCTACGAGCAGTACTTC.

This chain joins TRBV5-1 and TRBJ2-1; D is possibly TRBD1 (6 bases). V was pared by 4 bases and J by 4 bases, with 9 bases between. The CDR3 loop spans 13 amino acids. Germline V gene lookup returns CDR1 SGHRS and CDR2 YFSETQ. DNA of the CDR3: TGCGCCAGCAGCGGTGGGACATACAATGAGCAGTTCTTC. It yields the protein CASSGGTYNEQFF. Combining the CDR3 with reference TRBV5-1 and TRBJ2-1 gives the whole variable domain KAGVTQTPRYLIKTRGQQVTLSCSPISGHRSVSWYQQTPGQGLQFLFEYFSETQRNKGNFPGRFSGRQFSNSRSEMNVSTLELGDSALYLCASSGGTYNEQFFGPGTRLTVL.

The V gene is TRBV19, the J gene TRBJ2-1; 11 nucleotides line up with TRBD2. The CDR3 sequence is 14 residues long. Germline trimming cut 3 bases from V and 8 bases from J; bases unmatched to any gene: 3. From germline, CDR1 is LNHDA and CDR2 SQIVND (reference sequence). The CDR3 region is CASSILAGGYEQFF. CDR3 nucleotides: TGTGCCAGTAGTATTCTAGCGGGAGGCTATGAGCAGTTCTTC.

This chain links TRBV6-5 with TRBJ2-7, with D possibly TRBD2 on 5 matching bases. The CDR3 has 14 residues. The germline gives CDR1 MNHEY, CDR2 SVGAGI. Trimming pared 5 bases from V and 3 bases from J, leaving 14 bases between. The CDR3 nucleotides are TGTGCCAGCAGTACTAGGTCGTTGTACTACGAGCAGTACTTC. Its translation: CASSTRSLYYEQYF.

The chain recombines TRBV2 with TRBJ1-5; D unresolved. Germline V gene sequence: CDR1 SNHLY, CDR2 FYNNEI. V was pared by 7 bases and J by 0 bases, with 7 bases between. This CDR3 has 13 amino acids. In DNA form, the CDR3 reads TGTGCCAGCAAAGGAGATAGCAATCAGCCCCAGCATTTT. Translation: CASKGDSNQPQHF.

J is TRBJ2-7 and V is TRBV7-3; TRBD2 matches 14 bases. This CDR3 spans 16 amino acids. Germline V gene sequence: CDR1 SGHTA, CDR2 FQGTGA. V lost 2 bases and J lost 3; bases outside the gene matches: 3. The CDR3 sequence: CASSLEGTSGSYEQYF. The DNA of the CDR3 is TGTGCCAGCAGCTTAGAAGGGACTAGCGGGAGCTACGAGCAGTACTTC.

J is TRBJ2-5 and V is TRBV9, with a weak D call TRBD1 (6 bases). The germline gives CDR1 SGDLS, CDR2 YYNGEE. This CDR3 is built from 15 residues. Trimming stripped 4 bases from V and 7 bases from J, with 20 bases between. CDR3 sequence (DNA): TGTGCCAGCAGCCCCAAAACGGACAGCCCTCCGACCCAGTACTTC. It translates to CASSPKTDSPPTQYF.

CDR3 sequence (DNA): TGTGCCAGCAGTTGGAGGGAGTCAGATACGCAGTATTTT. Protein product: CASSWRESDTQYF. V and J are TRBV27 and TRBJ2-3, with D maybe TRBD2 (6 bases). V was cut by 4 bases and J by 4 bases, with 9 bases left in between. Germline V gives CDR1 MNHEY, CDR2 SMNVEV (reference sequence). CDR3 size: 13 residues.

The V gene is TRBV4-1, the J gene TRBJ2-2, with TRBD1 matching 7 bases. CDR1 and CDR2 (germline): MGHRA, YSYEKL. V lost 3 bases to trimming and J lost 7 bases; unmatched junction nucleotides: 8. The length of the CDR3 is 15 residues. Here the CDR3 reads CASSQTGIGGGELFF. The CDR3 DNA is TGCGCCAGCAGCCAGACAGGGATAGGTGGCGGGGAGCTGTTTTTT.

The chain joins TRBV28 to TRBJ1-4; tentatively, D is TRBD1 (5 bases). The CDR3 spans 14 residues. Germline CDR1 MDHEN, CDR2 SYDVKM. V gave up 5 bases and J gave up 8 bases, with 15 bases separating them. The CDR3 nucleotides are TGTGCCAGCAGTCCCCATGATCAGGGAGAAAAACTGTTTTTT. Translated, it gives CASSPHDQGEKLFF.

The V call is TRBV5-1, the J call TRBJ2-3, with D maybe TRBD2 (5 bases). The germline CDR1 and CDR2 sequences are SGHRS and YFSETQ. Trimming removed 4 bases at V and 1 base at J, with 13 bases between. This CDR3 has 15 residues. The CDR3 DNA reads TGCGCCAGCAGCCGTCTTGGACTTGGCACAGATACGCAGTATTTT. This encodes CASSRLGLGTDTQYF. Full variable domain (remainder filled in from reference TRBV5-1 and TRBJ2-3): KAGVTQTPRYLIKTRGQQVTLSCSPISGHRSVSWYQQTPGQGLQFLFEYFSETQRNKGNFPGRFSGRQFSNSRSEMNVSTLELGDSALYLCASSRLGLGTDTQYFGPGTRLTVL.

The gene calls are TRBV19 and TRBJ1-1; 9 bases agree with TRBD1. With 7 bases clipped from V and 1 base from J, the junction kept 10 bases outside the gene matches. Germline assignment: CDR1 LNHDA and CDR2 SQIVND (reference sequence). The CDR3 is 16 residues long. The CDR3 DNA sequence: TGTGCCAGTAACCACCCCGGGACAGGGCCGAACACTGAAGCTTTCTTT. Protein product: CASNHPGTGPNTEAFF.

This sequence joins TRBV19 and TRBJ2-1; TRBD1 matches 7 bases. From germline, CDR1 is LNHDA and CDR2 SQIVND (reference sequence). V lost 7 bases, J lost 9 bases, and 6 bases stayed unmatched. The CDR3 sequence is 12 residues long. Here the CDR3 DNA reads TGTGCCAGTACCCTTCCAGGGGGTGAGCAGTTCTTC. Translating it yields CASTLPGGEQFF. The whole variable domain, remainder taken from reference TRBV19 and TRBJ2-1, is DGGITQSPKYLFRKEGQNVTLSCEQNLNHDAMYWYRQDPGQGLRLIYYSQIVNDFQKGDIAEGYSVSREKKESFPLTVTSAQKNPTAFYLCASTLPGGEQFFGPGTRLTVL.

The genes are TRBV6-6 and TRBJ2-7, with 7 bases matching TRBD2. CDR1 MNHNY and CDR2 SVGAGI come from the germline V gene (reference sequence). V trimming: 6 bases; J trimming: 5 bases; junction bases outside the gene matches: 7. The CDR3 has 13 amino acids. CDR3 in amino acids: CASRSARGDEQYF. In DNA, the CDR3 is TGTGCCAGCAGATCGGCCCGGGGGGACGAGCAGTACTTC.

CDR3 in DNA: TGTGCCAGCAGCTTAAGTGGGACAGGTGGGGCTTACGAGCAGTACTTC. It encodes CASSLSGTGGAYEQYF. V is TRBV7-3 and J is TRBJ2-7, with 8 nucleotides matching TRBD1. This CDR3 comprises 16 residues. Germline V gives CDR1 SGHTA, CDR2 FQGTGA. J was trimmed by 4 bases and V by 1 base; bases with no gene match: 9.

The rearrangement uses TRBV28 and TRBJ1-6, with 7 bases lining up with TRBD1. CDR3 length: 12 residues. Trimming at V came to 8 bases and at J to 12 bases, leaving 7 bases not matched to a gene. The germline CDR1 and CDR2 sequences are MDHEN and SYDVKM. The CDR3: CASRQGVRPLHF. DNA of the CDR3: TGTGCCAGCCGGCAGGGGGTTCGACCCCTCCACTTT.

The V and J genes are TRBV18 and TRBJ2-1, with TRBD2 matching over 10 bases. With 2 bases clipped from V and 9 bases from J, the junction kept 7 bases outside the gene matches. The CDR3 totals 15 residues. CDR1 and CDR2 from the germline V gene are KGHSH and LQKENI. The CDR3 loop reads CASSPASGSLSEQFF. CDR3 coding DNA: TGTGCCAGCTCACCAGCTAGCGGGAGTCTTTCTGAGCAGTTCTTC. The whole variable domain, remainder taken from reference TRBV18 and TRBJ2-1, is NAGVMQNPRHLVRRRGQEARLRCSPMKGHSHVYWYRQLPEEGLKFMVYLQKENIIDESGMPKERFSAEFPKEGPSILRIQQVVRGDSAAYFCASSPASGSLSEQFFGPGTRLTVL.

The J gene is TRBJ1-1, the V gene TRBV6-5; 8 nucleotides line up with TRBD1. Unmatched junction bases numbered 14, after V lost 6 bases and J lost 11 bases. From germline, CDR1 is MNHEY and CDR2 SVGAGI. There are 14 residues in the CDR3. The CDR3 loop is CASSKSGTGGLAFF. Here the CDR3 DNA reads TGTGCCAGCAGCAAAAGTGGGACAGGAGGATTGGCTTTCTTT.

The rearrangement links TRBV9 to TRBJ2-6; D gene uncertain. The ends were cut back, 5 bases at V and 2 bases at J, with 11 bases in the middle. Per germline, CDR1 SGDLS and CDR2 YYNGEE. The length of the CDR3 is 15 residues. The CDR3: CASSPRVPGANVLTF. CDR3 DNA: TGTGCCAGCAGTCCCCGCGTCCCTGGGGCCAACGTCCTGACTTTC.

The gene calls are TRBV6-5 and TRBJ2-1; D perhaps matches TRBD1 (5 bases). The CDR3 is 14 amino acids. Trimming left V 7 bases short and J 10 bases short, with 20 bases between. From germline, CDR1 is MNHEY and CDR2 SVGAGI. DNA for the CDR3: TGTGCCAGCAACAGAGAAGCACAGGCATGGGAGCAGTTCTTC. As protein: CASNREAQAWEQFF.

The chain is built from TRBV27 and TRBJ1-5; TRBD1 is a possible D gene (5 bases). CDR3 length: 14 residues. Trimming stripped 5 bases from V and 2 bases from J, with 10 bases between. Germline lookup yields CDR1 MNHEY and CDR2 SMNVEV (reference sequence). The CDR3 nucleotides read TGTGCCAGCAGTGGGGGGAACGGCAATCAGCCCCAGCATTTT. Its translation: CASSGGNGNQPQHF.

The chain has TRBV24-1 and TRBJ1-1; unclear D gene. The length of the CDR3 is 13 residues. Germline CDR1 is KGHDR and CDR2 is SFDVKD. The V end was cut by 4 bases, the J end by 5 bases, with 10 bases between. CDR3 DNA sequence: TGTGCCACCAGTGACATGGGAGGGACTGAAGCTTTCTTT. Translated, it gives CATSDMGGTEAFF.

This clone was found a few times. The chain employs TRBV5-6 and TRBJ1-3; D ambiguous. The V end lost 5 bases, the J end lost 4 bases, and 10 bases lay between the germline ends. The germline gives CDR1 SGHDT, CDR2 YYEEEE. This CDR3 region has 13 residues. For the CDR3, the DNA is TGTGCCAGCAGTATCGAGGTCGGAAACACCATATATTTT. As protein: CASSIEVGNTIYF.

In this sample, this clone turned up once. The chain links TRBV6-2 or TRBV6-3 to TRBJ2-3, with 12 bases aligning to TRBD2. CDR1 is MNHEY and CDR2 is SVGEGT in the germline V gene. The CDR3 covers 16 residues. The J segment lost 2 bases and the V segment lost 2 bases, leaving 2 bases of the junction unmatched. CDR3 loop: CASSYLAGGFTDTQYF. For the CDR3, the DNA is TGTGCCAGCAGTTACCTAGCGGGGGGGTTCACAGATACGCAGTATTTT.

The chain employs TRBV14 and TRBJ2-5; tentative D call: TRBD2 (5 bases). The CDR3 is 15 residues long. V shed 4 bases and J shed 5 bases, with 17 bases lying between them. Germline V gene data show CDR1 as SGHDN and CDR2 as FVKESK. The CDR3 reads CASSRKRRDWETQYF. As DNA, the CDR3 is TGTGCCAGCAGCCGAAAACGACGGGATTGGGAGACCCAGTACTTC.

The rearrangement links TRBV7-2 to TRBJ1-5; possibly TRBD1 for D (5 bases). CDR1 and CDR2 (germline): SGHTA, FQGNSA. The V and J ends lost 3 bases and 7 bases respectively, with 13 bases between them. This CDR3 spans 14 amino acids. CDR3: CASSFGGFGQPQHF. CDR3 DNA: TGTGCCAGCAGCTTCGGGGGGTTCGGGCAGCCCCAGCATTTT.

The chain is built from TRBV3-1 (or the pseudogene TRBV3-2) and TRBJ1-1; 9 bases are shared with TRBD1. Germline-derived CDR1 and CDR2 are LGHDT and YNNKEL (reference sequence). The J segment lost 6 bases and the V segment lost 3 bases, leaving 5 bases of the junction unmatched. This CDR3 spans 14 amino acids. Written as DNA, the CDR3 is TGTGCCAGCAGCCAGTCACAGGGGGCCTCTGAAGCTTTCTTT. Residues: CASSQSQGASEAFF.

The V call is TRBV6-5, the J call TRBJ2-1; 9 nucleotides match TRBD2. V was clipped by 2 bases and J by 10 bases; unmatched bases: 12. CDR3 length: 16 amino acids. The germline V gene has CDR1 MNHEY and CDR2 SVGAGI. The CDR3: CASSYGLAGPLSEQFF. In DNA, the CDR3 is TGTGCCAGCAGTTACGGGCTAGCGGGGCCCCTTAGCGAGCAGTTCTTC.

The CDR3 nucleotides are TGTGCCAGCAGCTTGGGTAGCGGGAACCCCTACAATGAGCAGTTCTTC. Protein sequence: CASSLGSGNPYNEQFF. The V and J genes are TRBV5-4 and TRBJ2-1, with 8 nucleotides matching TRBD2. With V trimmed by 0 bases and J by 2 bases, 4 bases remained unmatched. CDR3 length equals 16 residues. Germline V gene sequence: CDR1 SGHNT, CDR2 YYREEE (reference sequence).

The gene calls are TRBV27 and TRBJ2-3, with 13 bases aligning to TRBD2. The V gene end was trimmed by 4 bases and the J gene end by 4 bases; junction bases not matched to a gene: 5. The germline V gene has CDR1 MNHEY and CDR2 SMNVEV (reference sequence). The CDR3 is 16 residues long. CDR3 protein: CASSSRTSGSPDTQYF. DNA for the CDR3: TGTGCCAGCAGTTCCCGGACTAGCGGGAGTCCAGATACGCAGTATTTT.